The present TCR beta chain was sequenced within a study of blood T cell repertoires in COVID-19. TCRdb's table, derived via immunoSEQ multiplex PCR, lists solely in-frame clones and lacks some. The table has 110,000 or so clones, around 85% seen once. The trim removed 3 bases at V and 4 bases at J, leaving 19 bases unmatched. CDR3 length: 19 amino acids. The V gene's germline CDR1 is SEHNR and CDR2 FQNEAQ (reference sequence). The sample taken for sequencing was peripheral blood. The V gene is TRBV7-9, the J gene TRBJ2-7; 9 bases fit TRBD1. The TCR sequence derives from a human donor in a cohort sampled during active COVID-19. The CDR3 loop reads CASSFGGQGRVGVLYEQYF. The CDR3 DNA reads TGTGCCAGCAGCTTTGGGGGACAGGGACGTGTCGGGGTCCTTTACGAGCAGTACTTC.